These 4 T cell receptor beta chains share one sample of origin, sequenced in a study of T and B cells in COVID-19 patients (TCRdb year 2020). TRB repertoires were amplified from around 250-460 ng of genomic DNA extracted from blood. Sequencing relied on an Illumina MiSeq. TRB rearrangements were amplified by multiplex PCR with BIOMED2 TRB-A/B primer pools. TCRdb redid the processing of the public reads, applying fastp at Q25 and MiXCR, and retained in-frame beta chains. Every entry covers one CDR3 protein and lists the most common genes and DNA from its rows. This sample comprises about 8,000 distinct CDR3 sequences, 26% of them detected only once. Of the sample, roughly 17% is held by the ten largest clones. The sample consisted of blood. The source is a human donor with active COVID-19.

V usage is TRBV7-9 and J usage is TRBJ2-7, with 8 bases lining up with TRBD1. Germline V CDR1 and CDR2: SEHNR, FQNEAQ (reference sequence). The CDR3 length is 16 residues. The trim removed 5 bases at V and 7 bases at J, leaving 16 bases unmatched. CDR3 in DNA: TGTGCCAGCAGCGCACCGGACAGGGATGGGAGAAATGAGCAGTACTTC. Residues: CASSAPDRDGRNEQYF.

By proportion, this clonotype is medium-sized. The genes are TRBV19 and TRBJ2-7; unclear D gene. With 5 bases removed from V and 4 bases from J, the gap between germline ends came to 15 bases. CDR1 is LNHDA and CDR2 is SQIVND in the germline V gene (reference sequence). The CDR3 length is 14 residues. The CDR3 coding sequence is TGTGCCAGTAGTCCATCCTATTTCCCTTACGAGCAGTACTTC. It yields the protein CASSPSYFPYEQYF. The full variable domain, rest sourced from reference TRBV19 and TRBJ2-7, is DGGITQSPKYLFRKEGQNVTLSCEQNLNHDAMYWYRQDPGQGLRLIYYSQIVNDFQKGDIAEGYSVSREKKESFPLTVTSAQKNPTAFYLCASSPSYFPYEQYFGPGTRLTVT.

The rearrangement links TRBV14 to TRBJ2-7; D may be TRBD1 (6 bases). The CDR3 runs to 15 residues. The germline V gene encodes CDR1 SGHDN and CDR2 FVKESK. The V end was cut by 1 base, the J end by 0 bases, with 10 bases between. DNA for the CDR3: TGTGCCAGCAGCCAAGGTCAGGGGCGCTCCTACGAGCAGTACTTC. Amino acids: CASSQGQGRSYEQYF.

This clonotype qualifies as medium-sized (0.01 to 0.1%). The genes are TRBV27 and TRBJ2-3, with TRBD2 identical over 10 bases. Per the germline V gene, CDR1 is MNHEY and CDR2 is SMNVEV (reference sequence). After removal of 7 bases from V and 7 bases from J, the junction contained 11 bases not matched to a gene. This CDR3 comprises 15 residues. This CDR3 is CASTRVSGGKYTQYF. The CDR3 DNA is TGTGCCAGCACTCGAGTTAGCGGGGGGAAGTATACGCAGTATTTT.